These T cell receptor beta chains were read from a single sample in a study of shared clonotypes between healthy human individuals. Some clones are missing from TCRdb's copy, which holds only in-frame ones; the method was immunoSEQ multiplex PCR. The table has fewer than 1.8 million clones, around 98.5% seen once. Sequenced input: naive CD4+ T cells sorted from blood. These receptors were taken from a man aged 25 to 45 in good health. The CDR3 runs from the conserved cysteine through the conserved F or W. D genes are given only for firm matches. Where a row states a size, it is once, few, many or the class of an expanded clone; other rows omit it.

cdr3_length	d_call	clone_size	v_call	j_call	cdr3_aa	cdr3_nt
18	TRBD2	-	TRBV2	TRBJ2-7	CASSGVGLAGGKFDEQYF	TGTGCCAGCAGTGGGGTCGGGCTAGCGGGAGGAAAGTTCGACGAGCAGTACTTC
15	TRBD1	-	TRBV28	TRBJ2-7	CASSYAGTEGGEQYF	TGTGCCAGCAGTTACGCCGGGACAGAGGGCGGCGAGCAGTACTTC
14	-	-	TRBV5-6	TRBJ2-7	CASSLAPGTYEQYF	TGTGCCAGCAGCTTGGCTCCAGGCACCTACGAGCAGTACTTC
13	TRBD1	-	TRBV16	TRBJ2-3	CASRRQGADTQYF	TGTGCCAGCAGAAGACAGGGGGCAGATACGCAGTATTTT
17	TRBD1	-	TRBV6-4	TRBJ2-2	CASSDLWRQGPAGELFF	TGTGCCAGCAGCGATCTATGGCGACAGGGTCCGGCCGGGGAGCTGTTTTTT
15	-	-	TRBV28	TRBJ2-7	CASSLGGGTLNEQYF	TGTGCCAGCAGTTTAGGCGGAGGGACTCTCAACGAGCAGTACTTC
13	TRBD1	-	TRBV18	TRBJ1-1	CASSGQVNTEAFF	TGTGCCAGTTCGGGACAGGTGAACACTGAAGCTTTCTTT
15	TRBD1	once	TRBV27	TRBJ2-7	CASSLLGQGGYEQYF	TGTGCCAGCAGTTTATTGGGACAGGGCGGGTACGAGCAGTACTTC
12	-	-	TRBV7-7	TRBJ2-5	CATTALQETQYF	TGTGCTACCACGGCTCTTCAAGAGACCCAGTACTTC
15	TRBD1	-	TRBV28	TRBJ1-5	CASSLRQGNSQPQHF	TGTGCCAGCAGTTTGCGACAGGGTAATAGTCAGCCCCAGCATTTT
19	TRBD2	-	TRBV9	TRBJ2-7	CASSPTGGLAGGPTYEQYF	TGTGCCAGCAGCCCTACAGGCGGGCTAGCGGGAGGACCAACCTACGAGCAGTACTTC
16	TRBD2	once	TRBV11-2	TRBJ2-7	CASSLVPRGGPYEQYF	TGTGCCAGCAGCTTAGTCCCTCGCGGGGGGCCCTACGAGCAGTACTTC
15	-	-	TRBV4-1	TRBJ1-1	CASSQDSRWVTEAFF	TGCGCCAGCAGCCAAGATTCAAGATGGGTTACTGAAGCTTTCTTT
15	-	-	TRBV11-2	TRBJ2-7	CASSHRWAPYYEQYF	TGTGCCAGCAGCCACCGTTGGGCTCCTTACTACGAGCAGTACTTC
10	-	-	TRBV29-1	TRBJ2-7	CSVGVEEQYF	TGCAGCGTTGGGGTAGAAGAGCAGTACTTC
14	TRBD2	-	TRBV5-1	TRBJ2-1	CASSRLAGDNEQFF	TGCGCCAGCAGCCGATTAGCGGGAGATAATGAGCAGTTCTTC
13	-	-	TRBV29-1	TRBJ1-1	CSVLNRVNTEAFF	TGCAGCGTGTTAAACAGGGTGAACACTGAAGCTTTCTTT
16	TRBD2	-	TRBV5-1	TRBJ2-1	CASSRGTSGRLVEQFF	TGCGCCAGCAGCAGAGGGACTAGCGGGCGGCTAGTTGAGCAGTTCTTC
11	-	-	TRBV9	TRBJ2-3	CASSSLDTQYF	TGTGCCAGCAGCTCCTTAGATACGCAGTATTTT
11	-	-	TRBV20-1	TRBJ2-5	CSASFQETQYF	TGCAGTGCTTCCTTCCAAGAGACCCAGTACTTC